A single sample gave rise to the 7 T cell receptor beta chains below, sequenced in a study of regulatory T cells in long-lasting Graves disease. Noted time point: newly diagnosed GD, antithyroid drugs for less than 3 months. RNA extracted from PBMCs served as the sequencing template. Researchers made TCR beta libraries by using iRepertoire HTBI primers and running Arm-PCR on CDR3 regions. From the multiplex PCR reads, TCRdb called clonotypes with MiXCR, one entry per CDR3 protein. Of some 250,000 distinct CDR3 sequences in the sample, 18% were seen once. The source material was peripheral blood mononuclear cells (PBMCs), sampled at new diagnosis, from a patient treated with antithyroid drugs. Receptor source: a female donor with Graves disease.

V usage is TRBV7-9 and J usage is TRBJ2-1; 11 bases are a match to TRBD2. The DNA end is more similar to TRBJ2-5, so the J call may be wrong. The germline gives CDR1 SEHNR, CDR2 FQNEAQ (reference sequence). This CDR3 has 16 amino acids. In nucleotides, the CDR3 is TGTGCCAGCAGCTCGAGACTAGCGGGGACCCAAGAGACCCAGTACTTC. Protein product: CASSSRLAGTQETQYF.

This clonotype was counted only a few times. V and J are TRBV20-1 and TRBJ1-1; 9 bases line up with TRBD1. V dropped 6 bases and J dropped 12; count of bases not matched to a gene: 5. Germline V CDR1 and CDR2: DFQATT, SNEGSKA (reference sequence). The CDR3 is 10 residues long. The CDR3 DNA reads TGCAGTGCGCCGGACAGGGGAACTTTCTTT. This translates into CSAPDRGTFF.

This clonotype turned up a few times. This rearrangement joins TRBV19 to TRBJ2-1; TRBD1 matches 8 bases. Trimming cost V 6 bases and J 7 bases; bases outside gene matches: 5. CDR3 length: 13 amino acids. The germline V gene encodes CDR1 LNHDA and CDR2 SQIVND (reference sequence). The CDR3 DNA follows: TGTGCCAGTAGGAACAGGGGGGATAATGAGCAGTTCTTC. It encodes CASRNRGDNEQFF.

V is TRBV11-2 and J is TRBJ2-7; the D gene is possibly TRBD2 (5 bases). The CDR3 is 14 amino acids. The ends were cut back, 5 bases at V and 4 bases at J, with 15 bases in the middle. Germline CDR1 SGHAT, CDR2 FQNNGV. The CDR3 DNA sequence: TGTGCCAGCAGCCCGGACTCTGGGGTTTACGAGCAGTACTTC. Its protein product is CASSPDSGVYEQYF.

This clonotype showed up many times. The chain joins TRBV11-2 to TRBJ1-6; the D is unclear. CDR3 length: 12 amino acids. V dropped 1 base and J dropped 8 bases, with 3 bases sitting between them. Germline V CDR1 and CDR2: SGHAT, FQNNGV. The CDR3 bases are TGTGCCAGCAGCTTAGTGTATTCACCCCTCCACTTT. It encodes CASSLVYSPLHF.

In its sample, this clonotype was seen many times. The CDR3 DNA reads TGTGCCACCAGCAGAGCACTAGGAACGGCACTCGAGCAGTTCTTC. It translates to CATSRALGTALEQFF. The chain links TRBV15 to TRBJ2-1; tentative D call: TRBD2 (5 bases). V was pared by 1 base and J by 10 bases, with 17 bases between. In germline, CDR1 is LNHNV, CDR2 YYDKDF (reference sequence). The CDR3 is 15 residues long.

V usage is TRBV5-1 and J usage is TRBJ2-7; TRBD1 aligns across 7 bases. Germline V gives CDR1 SGHRS, CDR2 YFSETQ. V was clipped by 4 bases and J by 4 bases; unmatched bases: 8. The CDR3 sequence is 14 residues long. The CDR3 spells CASSTSGTEYEQYF. For the CDR3, the DNA is TGCGCCAGCAGCACTTCCGGGACAGAATACGAGCAGTACTTC.